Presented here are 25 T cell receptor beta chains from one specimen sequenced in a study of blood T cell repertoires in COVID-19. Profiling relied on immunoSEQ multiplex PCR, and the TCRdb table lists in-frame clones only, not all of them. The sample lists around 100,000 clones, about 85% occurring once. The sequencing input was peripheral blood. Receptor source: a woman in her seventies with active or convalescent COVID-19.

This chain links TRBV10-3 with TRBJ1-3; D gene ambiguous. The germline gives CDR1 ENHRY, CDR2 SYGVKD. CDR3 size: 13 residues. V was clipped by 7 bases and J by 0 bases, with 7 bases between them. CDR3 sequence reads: CAITEISGNTIYF. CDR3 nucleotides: TGTGCCATCACAGAAATCTCTGGAAACACCATATATTTT.

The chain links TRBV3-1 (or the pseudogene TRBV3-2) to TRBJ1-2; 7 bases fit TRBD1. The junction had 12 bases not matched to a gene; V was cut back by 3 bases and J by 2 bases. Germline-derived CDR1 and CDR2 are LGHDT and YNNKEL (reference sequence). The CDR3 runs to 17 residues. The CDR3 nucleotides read TGTGCCAGCAGCCAGGCCATGGGACAGAACCTAAACTATGGCTACACCTTC. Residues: CASSQAMGQNLNYGYTF.

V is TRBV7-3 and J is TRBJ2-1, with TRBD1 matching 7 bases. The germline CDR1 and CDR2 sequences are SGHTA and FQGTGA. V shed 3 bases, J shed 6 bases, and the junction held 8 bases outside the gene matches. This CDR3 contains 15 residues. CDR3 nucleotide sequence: TGTGCCAGCAGCTTGGACAGGTTAAGCGCCAATGAGCAGTTCTTC. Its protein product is CASSLDRLSANEQFF. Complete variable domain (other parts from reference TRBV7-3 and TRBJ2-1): GAGVSQTPSNKVTEKGKYVELRCDPISGHTALYWYRQSLGQGPEFLIYFQGTGAADDSGLPNDRFFAVRPEGSVSTLKIQRTERGDSAVYLCASSLDRLSANEQFFGPGTRLTVL.

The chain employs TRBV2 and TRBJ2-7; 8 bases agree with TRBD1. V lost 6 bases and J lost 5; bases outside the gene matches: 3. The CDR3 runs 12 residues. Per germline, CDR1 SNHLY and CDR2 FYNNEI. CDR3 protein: CASRDRVDEQYF. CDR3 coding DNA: TGTGCCAGCAGGGACAGGGTAGACGAGCAGTACTTC.

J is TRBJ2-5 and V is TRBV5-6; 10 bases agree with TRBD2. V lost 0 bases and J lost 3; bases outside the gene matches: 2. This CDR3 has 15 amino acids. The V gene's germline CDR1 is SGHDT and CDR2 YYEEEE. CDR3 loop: CASSLELAGKETQYF. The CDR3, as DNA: TGTGCCAGCAGCTTGGAACTAGCGGGAAAAGAGACCCAGTACTTC. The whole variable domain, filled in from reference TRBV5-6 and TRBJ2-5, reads DAGVTQSPTHLIKTRGQQVTLRCSPKSGHDTVSWYQQALGQGPQFIFQYYEEEERQRGNFPDRFSGHQFPNYSSELNVNALLLGDSALYLCASSLELAGKETQYFGPGTRLLVL.

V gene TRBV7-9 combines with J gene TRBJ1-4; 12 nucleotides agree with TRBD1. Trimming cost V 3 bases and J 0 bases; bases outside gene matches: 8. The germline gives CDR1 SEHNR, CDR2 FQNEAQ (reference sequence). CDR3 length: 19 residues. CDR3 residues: CASSFAGTGGPATNEKLFF. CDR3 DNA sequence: TGTGCCAGCAGCTTTGCCGGGACAGGGGGCCCTGCAACTAATGAAAAACTGTTTTTT.

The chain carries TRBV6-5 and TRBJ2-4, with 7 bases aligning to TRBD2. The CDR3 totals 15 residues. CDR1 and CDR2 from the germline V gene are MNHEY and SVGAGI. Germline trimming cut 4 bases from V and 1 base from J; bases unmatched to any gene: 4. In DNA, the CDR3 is TGTGCCAGCAGTTCGCGACTAGCCGCCAAAAACATTCAGTACTTC. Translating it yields CASSSRLAAKNIQYF.

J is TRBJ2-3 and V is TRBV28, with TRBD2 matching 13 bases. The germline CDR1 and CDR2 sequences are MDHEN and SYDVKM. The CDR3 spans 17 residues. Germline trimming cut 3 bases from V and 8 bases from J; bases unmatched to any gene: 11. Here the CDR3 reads CASSLSPGLAGPRTQYF. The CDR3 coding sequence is TGTGCCAGCAGTTTGTCCCCGGGACTAGCGGGACCTCGTACGCAGTATTTT.

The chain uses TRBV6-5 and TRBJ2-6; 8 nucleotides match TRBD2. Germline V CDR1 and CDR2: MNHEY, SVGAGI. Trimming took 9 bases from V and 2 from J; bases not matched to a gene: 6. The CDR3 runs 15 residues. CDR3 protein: CASGSGVPGANVLTF. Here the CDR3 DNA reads TGTGCCAGTGGTAGCGGGGTCCCTGGGGCCAACGTCCTGACTTTC.

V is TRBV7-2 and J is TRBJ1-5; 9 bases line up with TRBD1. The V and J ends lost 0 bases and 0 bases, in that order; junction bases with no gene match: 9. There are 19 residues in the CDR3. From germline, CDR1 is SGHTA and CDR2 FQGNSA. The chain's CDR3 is CASSLAVPGQGISNQPQHF. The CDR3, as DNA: TGTGCCAGCAGCTTAGCGGTCCCGGGACAGGGAATTAGCAATCAGCCCCAGCATTTT. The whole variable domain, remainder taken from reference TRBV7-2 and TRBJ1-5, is GAGVSQSPSNKVTEKGKDVELRCDPISGHTALYWYRQSLGQGLEFLIYFQGNSAPDKSGLPSDRFSAERTGGSVSTLTIQRTQQEDSAVYLCASSLAVPGQGISNQPQHFGDGTRLSIL.

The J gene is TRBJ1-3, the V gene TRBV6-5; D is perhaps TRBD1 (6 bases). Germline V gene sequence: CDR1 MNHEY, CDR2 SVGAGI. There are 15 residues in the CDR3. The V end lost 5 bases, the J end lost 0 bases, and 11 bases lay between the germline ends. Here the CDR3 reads CASSQGTLSGNTIYF. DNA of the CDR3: TGTGCCAGCAGTCAGGGGACCCTCTCTGGAAACACCATATATTTT.

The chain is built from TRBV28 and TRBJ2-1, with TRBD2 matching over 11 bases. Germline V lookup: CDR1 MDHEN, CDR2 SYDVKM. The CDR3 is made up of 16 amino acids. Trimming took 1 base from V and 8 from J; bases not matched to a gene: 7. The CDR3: CASSLFSGRAPDEQFF. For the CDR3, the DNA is TGTGCCAGCAGTTTATTTAGCGGGAGGGCCCCCGATGAGCAGTTCTTC. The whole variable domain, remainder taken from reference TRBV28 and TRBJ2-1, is DVKVTQSSRYLVKRTGEKVFLECVQDMDHENMFWYRQDPGLGLRLIYFSYDVKMKEKGDIPEGYSVSREKKERFSLILESASTNQTSMYLCASSLFSGRAPDEQFFGPGTRLTVL.

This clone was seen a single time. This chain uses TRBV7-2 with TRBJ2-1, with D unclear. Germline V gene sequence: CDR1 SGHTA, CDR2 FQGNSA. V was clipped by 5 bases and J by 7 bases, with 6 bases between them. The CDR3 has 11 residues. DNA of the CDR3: TGTGCCAGCAGCAGAGCTAATGAGCAGTTCTTC. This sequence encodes CASSRANEQFF.

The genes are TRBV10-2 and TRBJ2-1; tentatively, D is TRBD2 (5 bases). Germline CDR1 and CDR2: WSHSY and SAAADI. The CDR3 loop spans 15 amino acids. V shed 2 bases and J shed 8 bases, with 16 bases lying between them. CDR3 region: CASSERWSTIHEQFF. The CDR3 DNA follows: TGCGCCAGCAGTGAGAGGTGGTCGACTATACATGAGCAGTTCTTC.

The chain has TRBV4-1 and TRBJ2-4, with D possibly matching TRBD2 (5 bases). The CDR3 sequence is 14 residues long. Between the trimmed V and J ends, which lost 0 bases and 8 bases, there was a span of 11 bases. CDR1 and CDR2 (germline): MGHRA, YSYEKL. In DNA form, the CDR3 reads TGCGCCAGCAGCCAAGAAGAGAGGGTGGACATTCAGTACTTC. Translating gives CASSQEERVDIQYF.

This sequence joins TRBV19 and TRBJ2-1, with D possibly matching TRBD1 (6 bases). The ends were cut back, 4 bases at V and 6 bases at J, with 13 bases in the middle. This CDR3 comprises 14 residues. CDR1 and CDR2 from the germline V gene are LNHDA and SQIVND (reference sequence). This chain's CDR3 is CASSTSGQSNEQFF. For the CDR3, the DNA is TGTGCCAGTAGTACCTCTGGACAGAGCAATGAGCAGTTCTTC.

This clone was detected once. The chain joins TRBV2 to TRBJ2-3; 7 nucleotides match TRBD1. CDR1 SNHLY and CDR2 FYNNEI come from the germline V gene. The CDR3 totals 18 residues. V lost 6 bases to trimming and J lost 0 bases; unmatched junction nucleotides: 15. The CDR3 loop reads CASRARGGITSSTDTQYF. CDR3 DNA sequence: TGTGCCAGCAGGGCAAGAGGGGGCATAACCTCAAGCACAGATACGCAGTATTTT.

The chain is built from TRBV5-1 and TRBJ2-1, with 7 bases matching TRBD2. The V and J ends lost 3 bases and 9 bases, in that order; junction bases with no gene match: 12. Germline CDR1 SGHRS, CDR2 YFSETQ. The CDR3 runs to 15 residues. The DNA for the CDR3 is TGCGCCAGCAGCTCACCCGAAGGCGGGAGTGGTGAGCAGTTCTTC. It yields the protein CASSSPEGGSGEQFF. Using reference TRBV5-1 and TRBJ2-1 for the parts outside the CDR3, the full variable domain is KAGVTQTPRYLIKTRGQQVTLSCSPISGHRSVSWYQQTPGQGLQFLFEYFSETQRNKGNFPGRFSGRQFSNSRSEMNVSTLELGDSALYLCASSSPEGGSGEQFFGPGTRLTVL.

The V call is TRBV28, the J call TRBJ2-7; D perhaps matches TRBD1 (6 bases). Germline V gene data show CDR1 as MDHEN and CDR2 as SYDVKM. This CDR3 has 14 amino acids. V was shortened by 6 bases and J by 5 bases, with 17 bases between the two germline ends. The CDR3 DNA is TGTGCCAGCAGCAGGCCCGCAGGGGTCGACGAGCAGTACTTC. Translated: CASSRPAGVDEQYF.

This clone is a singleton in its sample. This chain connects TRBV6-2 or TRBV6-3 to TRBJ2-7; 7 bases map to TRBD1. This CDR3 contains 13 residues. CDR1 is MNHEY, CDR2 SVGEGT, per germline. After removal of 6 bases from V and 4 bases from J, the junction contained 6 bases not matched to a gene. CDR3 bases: TGTGCCAGCAGCCAGGGACAGCGATACGAGCAGTACTTC. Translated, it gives CASSQGQRYEQYF.

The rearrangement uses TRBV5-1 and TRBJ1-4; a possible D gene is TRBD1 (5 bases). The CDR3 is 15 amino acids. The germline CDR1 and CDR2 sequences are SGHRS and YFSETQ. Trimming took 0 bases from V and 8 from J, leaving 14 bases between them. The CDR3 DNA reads TGCGCCAGCAGCTTGGCCTACAGGACCTTAGAAAAACTGTTTTTT. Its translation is CASSLAYRTLEKLFF.

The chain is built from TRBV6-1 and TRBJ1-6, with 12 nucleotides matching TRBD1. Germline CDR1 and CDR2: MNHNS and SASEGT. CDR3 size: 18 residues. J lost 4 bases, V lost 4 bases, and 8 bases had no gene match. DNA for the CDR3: TGTGCCAGCAGTGGCTCGGGACAGGGGGCGCATTATAATTCACCCCTCCACTTT. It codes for CASSGSGQGAHYNSPLHF.

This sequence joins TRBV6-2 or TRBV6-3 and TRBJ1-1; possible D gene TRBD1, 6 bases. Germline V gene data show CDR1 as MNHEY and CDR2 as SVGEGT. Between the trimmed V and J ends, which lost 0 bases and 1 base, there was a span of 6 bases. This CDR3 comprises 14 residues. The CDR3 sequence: CASSYSGGNTEAFF. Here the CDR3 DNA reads TGTGCCAGCAGTTACTCAGGGGGGAACACTGAAGCTTTCTTT.

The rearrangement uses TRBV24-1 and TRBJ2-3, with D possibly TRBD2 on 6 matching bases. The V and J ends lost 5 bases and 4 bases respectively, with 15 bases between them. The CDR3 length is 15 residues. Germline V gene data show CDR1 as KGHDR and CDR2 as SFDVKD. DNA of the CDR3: TGTGCCACCAGTGCCACGGACCCGGGGGCAGATACGCAGTATTTT. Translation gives CATSATDPGADTQYF.

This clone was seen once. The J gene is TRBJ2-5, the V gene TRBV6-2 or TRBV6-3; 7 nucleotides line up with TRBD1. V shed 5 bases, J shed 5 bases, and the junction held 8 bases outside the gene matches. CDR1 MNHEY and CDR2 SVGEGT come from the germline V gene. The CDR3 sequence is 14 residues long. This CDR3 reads CASSQRQGRETQYF. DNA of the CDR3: TGTGCCAGCAGTCAACGACAGGGTCGCGAGACCCAGTACTTC.